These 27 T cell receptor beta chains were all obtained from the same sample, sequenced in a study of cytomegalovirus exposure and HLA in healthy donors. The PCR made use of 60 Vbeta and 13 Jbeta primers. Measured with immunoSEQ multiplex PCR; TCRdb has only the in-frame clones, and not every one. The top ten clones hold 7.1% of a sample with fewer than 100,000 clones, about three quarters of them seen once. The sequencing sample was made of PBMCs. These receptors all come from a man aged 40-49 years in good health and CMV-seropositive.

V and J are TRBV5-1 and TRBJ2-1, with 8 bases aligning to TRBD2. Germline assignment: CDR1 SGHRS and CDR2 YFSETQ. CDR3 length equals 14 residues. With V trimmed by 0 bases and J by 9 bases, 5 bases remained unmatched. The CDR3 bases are TGCGCCAGCAGCTTGGGACTAGCGTCGAGTGAGCAGTTCTTC. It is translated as CASSLGLASSEQFF.

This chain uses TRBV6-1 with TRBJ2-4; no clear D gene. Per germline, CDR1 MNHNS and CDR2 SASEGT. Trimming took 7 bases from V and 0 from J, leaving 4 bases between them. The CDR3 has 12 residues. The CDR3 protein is CASNLAKNIQYF. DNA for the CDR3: TGTGCCAGCAATCTAGCCAAAAACATTCAGTACTTC.

The CDR3: CASIRDRVAFF. In nucleotides, the CDR3 is TGTGCCAGCATCCGGGACAGGGTTGCTTTCTTT. The chain carries TRBV5-6 and TRBJ1-1, with TRBD1 matching 9 bases. This CDR3 comprises 11 residues. CDR1 SGHDT and CDR2 YYEEEE come from the germline V gene. Trimming took 6 bases from V and 11 from J; bases not matched to a gene: 5.

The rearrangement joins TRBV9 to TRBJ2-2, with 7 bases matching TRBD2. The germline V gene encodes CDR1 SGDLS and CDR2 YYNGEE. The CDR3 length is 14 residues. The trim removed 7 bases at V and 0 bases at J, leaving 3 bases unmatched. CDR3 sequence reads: CASERGSNTGELFF. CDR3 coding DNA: TGTGCCAGCGAGCGGGGCTCGAACACCGGGGAGCTGTTTTTT.

The CDR3 loop reads CAISESTTVQETQYF. DNA for the CDR3: TGTGCCATCAGTGAGTCGACCACAGTACAAGAGACCCAGTACTTC. The V and J genes are TRBV10-3 and TRBJ2-5, with D unresolved. Looked up from germline, CDR1 is ENHRY and CDR2 is SYGVKD. The CDR3 is made up of 15 amino acids. Trimming took off 0 bases at V and 2 bases at J, with 10 bases between the two ends.

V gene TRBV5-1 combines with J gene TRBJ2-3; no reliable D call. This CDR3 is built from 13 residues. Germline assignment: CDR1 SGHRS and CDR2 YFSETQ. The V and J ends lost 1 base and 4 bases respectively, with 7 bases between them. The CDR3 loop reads CASSLSQADTQYF. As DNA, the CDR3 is TGCGCCAGCAGCTTGAGTCAGGCAGATACGCAGTATTTT. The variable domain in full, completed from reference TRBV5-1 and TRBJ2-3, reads KAGVTQTPRYLIKTRGQQVTLSCSPISGHRSVSWYQQTPGQGLQFLFEYFSETQRNKGNFPGRFSGRQFSNSRSEMNVSTLELGDSALYLCASSLSQADTQYFGPGTRLTVL.

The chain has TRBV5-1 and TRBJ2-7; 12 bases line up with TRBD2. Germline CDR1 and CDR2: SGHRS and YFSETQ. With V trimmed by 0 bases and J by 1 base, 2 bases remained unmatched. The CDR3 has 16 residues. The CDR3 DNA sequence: TGCGCCAGCAGCTTGGGACTAGCGGGAGAATCCTACGAGCAGTACTTC. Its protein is CASSLGLAGESYEQYF. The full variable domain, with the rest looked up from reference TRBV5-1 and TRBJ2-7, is KAGVTQTPRYLIKTRGQQVTLSCSPISGHRSVSWYQQTPGQGLQFLFEYFSETQRNKGNFPGRFSGRQFSNSRSEMNVSTLELGDSALYLCASSLGLAGESYEQYFGPGTRLTVT.

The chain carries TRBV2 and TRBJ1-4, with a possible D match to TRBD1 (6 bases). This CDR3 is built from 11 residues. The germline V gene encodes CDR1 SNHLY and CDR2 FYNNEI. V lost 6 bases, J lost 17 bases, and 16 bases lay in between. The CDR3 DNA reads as TGTGCCAGCAGCATGATGGACAGCCGATTTTTT. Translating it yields CASSMMDSRFF.

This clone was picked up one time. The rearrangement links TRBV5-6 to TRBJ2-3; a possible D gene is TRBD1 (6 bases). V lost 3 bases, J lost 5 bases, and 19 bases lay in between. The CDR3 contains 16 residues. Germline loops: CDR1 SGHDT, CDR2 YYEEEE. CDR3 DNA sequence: TGTGCCAGCAGCTCCCCCTTACAGGGTTTTAAAGATACGCAGTATTTT. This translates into CASSSPLQGFKDTQYF.

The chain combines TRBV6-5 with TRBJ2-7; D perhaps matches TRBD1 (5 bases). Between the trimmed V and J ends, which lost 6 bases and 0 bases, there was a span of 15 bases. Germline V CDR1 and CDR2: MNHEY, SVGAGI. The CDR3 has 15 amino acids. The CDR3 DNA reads TGTGCCAGCAGGTTCCAGGGCGACAGCTCCTACGAGCAGTACTTC. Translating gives CASRFQGDSSYEQYF.

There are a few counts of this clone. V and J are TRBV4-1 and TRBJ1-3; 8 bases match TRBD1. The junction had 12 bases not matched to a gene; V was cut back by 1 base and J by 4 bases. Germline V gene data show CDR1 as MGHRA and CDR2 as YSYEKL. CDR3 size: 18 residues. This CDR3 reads CASSQGGGQAPVGNTIYF. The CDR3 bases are TGCGCCAGCAGCCAAGGGGGGGGACAGGCCCCCGTAGGAAACACCATATATTTT.

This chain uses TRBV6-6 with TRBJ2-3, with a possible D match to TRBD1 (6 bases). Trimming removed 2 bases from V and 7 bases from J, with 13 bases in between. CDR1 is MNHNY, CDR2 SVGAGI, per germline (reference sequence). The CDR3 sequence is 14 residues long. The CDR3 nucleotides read TGTGCCAGCAGTTACCGGAACAGGGAGAATACGCAGTATTTT. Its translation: CASSYRNRENTQYF.

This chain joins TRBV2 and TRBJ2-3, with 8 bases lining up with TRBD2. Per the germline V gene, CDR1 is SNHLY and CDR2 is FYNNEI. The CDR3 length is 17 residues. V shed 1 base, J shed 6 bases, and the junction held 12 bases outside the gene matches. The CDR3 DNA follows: TGTGCCAGCAGTGAAGAATCTAGCGGCGGGGGGCTGGATACGCAGTATTTT. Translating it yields CASSEESSGGGLDTQYF.

CDR3 nucleotide sequence: TGTGCCAGCAGCAAGCCGGGACAGGGGGCTTACTATGGCTACACCTTC. Protein: CASSKPGQGAYYGYTF. The chain uses TRBV21-1 and TRBJ1-2; the D call of TRBD1 is as the table states it, not checked on the DNA. TRBV21-1 is tagged as a pseudogene. This CDR3 has 16 amino acids.

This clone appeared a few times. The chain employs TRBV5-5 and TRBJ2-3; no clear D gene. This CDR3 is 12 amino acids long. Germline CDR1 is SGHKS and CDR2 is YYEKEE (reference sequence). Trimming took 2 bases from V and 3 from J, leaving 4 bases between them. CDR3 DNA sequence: TGTGCCAGCAGCTTCCAAACAGATACGCAGTATTTT. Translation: CASSFQTDTQYF.

CDR3 DNA: TGTGCCAGCAGCGTAGCTACGGGGGGCGAGCAGTACTTC. Amino acids: CASSVATGGEQYF. This rearrangement joins TRBV9 to TRBJ2-7; 7 positions match TRBD2. Trimming removed 0 bases from V and 6 bases from J; junction bases left unmatched: 3. There are 13 residues in the CDR3. CDR1 and CDR2 from the germline V gene are SGDLS and YYNGEE.

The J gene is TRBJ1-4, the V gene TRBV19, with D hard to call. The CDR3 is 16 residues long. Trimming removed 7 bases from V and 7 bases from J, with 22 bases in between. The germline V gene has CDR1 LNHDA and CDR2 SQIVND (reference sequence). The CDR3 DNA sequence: TGTGCCAGTACCCCCCGGGAGAGGCGACGCGGTGAAAAACTGTTTTTT. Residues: CASTPRERRRGEKLFF.

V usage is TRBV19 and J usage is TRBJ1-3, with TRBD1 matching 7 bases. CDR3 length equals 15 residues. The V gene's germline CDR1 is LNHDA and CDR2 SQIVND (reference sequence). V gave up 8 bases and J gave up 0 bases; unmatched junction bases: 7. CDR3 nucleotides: TGTGCCAGTCGGACAGGACAATACTCTGGAAACACCATATATTTT. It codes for CASRTGQYSGNTIYF. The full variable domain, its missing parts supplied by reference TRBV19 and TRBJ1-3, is DGGITQSPKYLFRKEGQNVTLSCEQNLNHDAMYWYRQDPGQGLRLIYYSQIVNDFQKGDIAEGYSVSREKKESFPLTVTSAQKNPTAFYLCASRTGQYSGNTIYFGEGSWLTVV.

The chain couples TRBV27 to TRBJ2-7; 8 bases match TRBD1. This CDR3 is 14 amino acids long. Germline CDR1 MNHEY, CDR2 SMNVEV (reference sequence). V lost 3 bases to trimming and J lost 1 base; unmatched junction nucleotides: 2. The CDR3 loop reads CASSFQGASYEQYF. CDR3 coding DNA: TGTGCCAGCAGTTTCCAGGGGGCGTCCTACGAGCAGTACTTC.

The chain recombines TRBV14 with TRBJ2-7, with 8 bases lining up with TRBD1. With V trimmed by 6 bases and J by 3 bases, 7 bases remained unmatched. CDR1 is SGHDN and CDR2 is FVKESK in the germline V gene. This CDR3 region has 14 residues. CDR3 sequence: CASSPGTGFYEQYF. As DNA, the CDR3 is TGTGCCAGCAGTCCCGGGACAGGATTCTACGAGCAGTACTTC.

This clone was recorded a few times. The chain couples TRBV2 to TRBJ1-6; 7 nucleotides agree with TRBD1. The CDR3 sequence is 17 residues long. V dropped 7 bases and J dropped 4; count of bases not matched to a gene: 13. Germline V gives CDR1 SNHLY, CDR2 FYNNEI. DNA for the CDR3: TGTGCCAGCATTGGCGGACAGGCGTCGACTTATAATTCACCCCTCCACTTT. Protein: CASIGGQASTYNSPLHF. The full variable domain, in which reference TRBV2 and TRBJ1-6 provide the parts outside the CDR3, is EPEVTQTPSHQVTQMGQEVILRCVPISNHLYFYWYRQILGQKVEFLVSFYNNEISEKSEIFDDQFSVERPDGSNFTLKIRSTKLEDSAMYFCASIGGQASTYNSPLHFGNGTRLTVT.

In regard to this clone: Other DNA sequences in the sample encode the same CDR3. The CDR3 here is CASSPRGNTEAFF. In DNA form, the CDR3 reads TGTGCCAGCAGCCCTAGAGGGAACACTGAAGCTTTCTTT. V and J are TRBV11-3 and TRBJ1-1; D gene uncertain. The CDR3 is made up of 13 amino acids. Germline CDR1 reads SGHNT; CDR2 reads YENEEA. V lost 5 bases to trimming and J lost 1 base, with 8 bases between them.

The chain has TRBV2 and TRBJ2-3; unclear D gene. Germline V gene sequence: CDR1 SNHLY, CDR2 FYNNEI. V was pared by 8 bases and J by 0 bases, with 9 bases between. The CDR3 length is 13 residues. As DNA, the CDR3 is TGTGCCAGCCCCGGCGGTAGCACAGATACGCAGTATTTT. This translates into CASPGGSTDTQYF.

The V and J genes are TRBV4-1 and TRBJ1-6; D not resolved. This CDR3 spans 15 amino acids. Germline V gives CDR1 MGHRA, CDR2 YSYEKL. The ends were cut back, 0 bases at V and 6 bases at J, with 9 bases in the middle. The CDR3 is CASSQDPVANSPLHF. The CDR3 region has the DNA TGCGCCAGCAGCCAAGACCCGGTTGCTAATTCACCCCTCCACTTT.

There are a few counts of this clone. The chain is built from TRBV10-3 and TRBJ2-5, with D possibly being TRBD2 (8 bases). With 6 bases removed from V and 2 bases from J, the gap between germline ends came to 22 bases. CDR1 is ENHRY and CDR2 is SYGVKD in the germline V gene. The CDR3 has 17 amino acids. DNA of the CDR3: TGTGCCATCAGCCAGACAGGGAGCGGGAGTGGGCAAGAGACCCAGTACTTC. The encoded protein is CAISQTGSGSGQETQYF.

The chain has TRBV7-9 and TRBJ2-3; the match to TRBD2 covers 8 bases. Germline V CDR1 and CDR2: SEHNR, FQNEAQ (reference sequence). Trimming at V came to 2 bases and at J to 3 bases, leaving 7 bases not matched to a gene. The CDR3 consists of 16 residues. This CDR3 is CASSLKVGGATDTQYF. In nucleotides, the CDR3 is TGTGCCAGCAGCTTAAAGGTCGGGGGGGCGACAGATACGCAGTATTTT.

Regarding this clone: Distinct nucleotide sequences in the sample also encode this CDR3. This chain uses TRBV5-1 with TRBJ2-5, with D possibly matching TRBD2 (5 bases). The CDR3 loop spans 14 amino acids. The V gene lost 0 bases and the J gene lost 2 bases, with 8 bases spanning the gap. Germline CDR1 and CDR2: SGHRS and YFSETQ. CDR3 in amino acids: CASSLGTGQETQYF. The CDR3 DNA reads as TGCGCCAGCAGCTTGGGAACGGGACAAGAGACCCAGTACTTC.